The present T cell receptor beta chain was sequenced within a study of blood T cell repertoires in COVID-19. Study-level information: From the United States, Italy and Spain came samples of acute and convalescent COVID-19. Sample material is recorded as cDNA or gDNA derived from T cells, B-cell-depleted T cells, or PBMCs.

CDR3 size: 19 residues. Germline V gene sequence: CDR1 SNHLY, CDR2 FYNNEI. Unmatched junction bases numbered 14, after V lost 2 bases and J lost 6 bases. As processed by the authors: Amplifying reference gene primers gave estimates of nucleated cell counts. Method: immunoSEQ multiplex PCR; TCRdb's copy keeps in-frame clones and lacks some. Clone size and the V and J calls come from that table; the DNA yielded D and trimming. The table has under 200,000 clones, about 83% seen once. Source material: peripheral blood. The chain uses TRBV2 and TRBJ2-3; 13 bases are a match to TRBD2. This clonotype was sampled from a human donor in a cohort sampled during active COVID-19. The CDR3 nucleotides read TGTGCCAGCAGTGAAAAAGTTCCGGGACTAGCGGGACCCCGGGATACGCAGTATTTT. It is translated as CASSEKVPGLAGPRDTQYF.